The following is a TCR beta chain sequence with its context. Its specificity is not known. The sample is drawn from a study of cytomegalovirus exposure and HLA in healthy donors. This CDR3 has 12 residues. Germline V gene lookup returns CDR1 SGHRS and CDR2 YFSETQ. Trimming left V 4 bases short and J 5 bases short, with 8 bases between. Study outcomes and limitations: By a later analysis, the bulk of CMV-associated TCR beta chains appeared HLA-restricted. When analyzed later, the rates of TCR association showed variation by HLA locus, with DRB1 the most and HLA-C the fewest.

In the PCR, 60 Vbeta and 13 Jbeta primers were used. Method: immunoSEQ multiplex PCR; TCRdb's copy keeps in-frame clones and lacks some. The data show under 200,000 clones, with around 78% seen just once and approximately 1.5% held by the top ten. Those who donated were healthy bone marrow donors. The chain has TRBV5-1 and TRBJ2-3; D is perhaps TRBD2 (6 bases). The source of this sequence is a man aged 40-50 years in good health and CMV-seronegative. The specimen was PBMCs. CDR3 region: CASSPGVDTQYF. For the CDR3, the DNA is TGCGCCAGCAGCCCGGGAGTAGATACGCAGTATTTT. Drawing the rest from reference TRBV5-1 and TRBJ2-3, the complete variable domain is KAGVTQTPRYLIKTRGQQVTLSCSPISGHRSVSWYQQTPGQGLQFLFEYFSETQRNKGNFPGRFSGRQFSNSRSEMNVSTLELGDSALYLCASSPGVDTQYFGPGTRLTVL.